These 21 T cell receptor beta chains were all obtained from the same sample, sequenced in a study of blood T cells in healthy people across ages. A J-beta primer mix and a sample-barcoded 5' primer were used in a second PCR of about 6 to 12 cycles. TCRdb reanalysed the 5' RACE reads using MiXCR and keeps one entry per CDR3 protein. The sample carries over 1,500,000 distinct CDR3 sequences, about two fifths recorded once. Sequenced material: blood. The receptors here all came from a human donor in good health.

V and J are TRBV20-1 and TRBJ2-7; TRBD2 matches 8 bases. Germline V gene data show CDR1 as DFQATT and CDR2 as SNEGSKA (reference sequence). This CDR3 comprises 14 residues. With V trimmed by 6 bases and J by 2 bases, 9 bases remained unmatched. The CDR3 spells CSAGRLAGTYEQYF. The DNA of the CDR3 is TGCAGTGCCGGTCGCCTAGCGGGTACCTACGAGCAGTACTTC.

The sample holds a few counts of this clonotype. The CDR3 sequence is CASSQNSPGQGGGGYTF. As DNA, the CDR3 is TGTGCCAGCTCACAAAACAGTCCGGGACAGGGAGGTGGAGGCTACACCTTC. V gene TRBV18 combines with J gene TRBJ1-2; 9 bases align to TRBD1. Trimming at V came to 4 bases and at J to 8 bases, leaving 17 bases not matched to a gene. The CDR3 runs 17 residues. Germline V gene lookup returns CDR1 KGHSH and CDR2 LQKENI. Supplemented by reference TRBV18 and TRBJ1-2, the full variable domain reads NAGVMQNPRHLVRRRGQEARLRCSPMKGHSHVYWYRQLPEEGLKFMVYLQKENIIDESGMPKERFSAEFPKEGPSILRIQQVVRGDSAAYFCASSQNSPGQGGGGYTFGSGTRLTVV.

The chain uses TRBV20-1 and TRBJ2-1; D is unclear. The CDR3 covers 11 residues. Germline V lookup: CDR1 DFQATT, CDR2 SNEGSKA (reference sequence). Trimming stripped 3 bases from V and 8 bases from J, with 8 bases between. CDR3 DNA sequence: TGCAGTGCTAGGGGGTCCCATGAGCAGTTCTTC. The encoded protein is CSARGSHEQFF.

This clonotype has at least ten counts. This rearrangement joins TRBV10-3 to TRBJ2-5; D perhaps matches TRBD2 (5 bases). CDR3 size: 13 residues. Germline-derived CDR1 and CDR2 are ENHRY and SYGVKD. V was trimmed by 5 bases and J by 0 bases, leaving 7 bases between them. The CDR3 loop is CAISSGNQETQYF. As DNA, the CDR3 is TGTGCCATCAGTTCGGGGAACCAAGAGACCCAGTACTTC.

This chain joins TRBV14 and TRBJ1-2; D gene unclear. Per germline, CDR1 SGHDN and CDR2 FVKESK. The CDR3 spans 14 residues. Trimming stripped 3 bases from V and 4 bases from J, with 12 bases between. This CDR3 is CASSQWEGFYGYTF. For the CDR3, the DNA is TGTGCCAGCAGCCAGTGGGAGGGTTTCTATGGCTACACCTTC.

The genes are TRBV12-5 and TRBJ1-1; D remains unclear. The CDR3 covers 13 residues. Trimming took off 7 bases at V and 0 bases at J, with 9 bases between the two ends. Germline V gene lookup returns CDR1 LGHNT and CDR2 FRNRAP. The CDR3 region has the DNA TGTGCTAGTGTTGTAGGGATGAACACTGAAGCTTTCTTT. It translates to CASVVGMNTEAFF.

This chain links TRBV20-1 with TRBJ1-2; D is perhaps TRBD1 (5 bases). Germline lookup yields CDR1 DFQATT and CDR2 SNEGSKA (reference sequence). V was cut by 5 bases and J by 7 bases, with 26 bases left in between. This CDR3 spans 16 amino acids. The CDR3 here is CSAGPGMAGYSFGYTF. The CDR3 DNA sequence: TGCAGTGCTGGGCCGGGCATGGCAGGGTATTCGTTTGGCTACACCTTC.

The chain employs TRBV11-2 and TRBJ2-5, with D maybe TRBD1 (6 bases). V lost 5 bases and J lost 5, with 21 bases in between. There are 16 residues in the CDR3. Germline V gives CDR1 SGHAT, CDR2 FQNNGV. In DNA form, the CDR3 reads TGTGCCAGCAGCCTCTACACGGGGACAATTCAGGAGACCCAGTACTTC. This sequence encodes CASSLYTGTIQETQYF.

This clonotype was counted only a few times. This chain connects TRBV4-1 to TRBJ1-4; no reliable D call. The CDR3 runs to 15 residues. V was cut by 1 base and J by 4 bases, with 10 bases left in between. Germline assignment: CDR1 MGHRA and CDR2 YSYEKL. The CDR3 region is CASSQGRQSNEKLFF. In DNA, the CDR3 is TGCGCCAGCAGCCAAGGTCGGCAGAGTAATGAAAAACTGTTTTTT.

V and J are TRBV20-1 and TRBJ2-5; D is unclear. The CDR3 runs 11 residues. Germline CDR1 DFQATT, CDR2 SNEGSKA (reference sequence). V shed 3 bases and J shed 11 bases, with 13 bases lying between them. CDR3 nucleotides: TGCAGTGCTAGGAGGAACAATGAGCAGTACTTC. Translated: CSARRNNEQYF.

CDR3 residues: CASSQVLGGVRAEAFF. The CDR3 DNA is TGCGCCAGCAGCCAAGTTTTGGGGGGCGTGAGGGCTGAAGCTTTCTTT. The chain has TRBV4-3 and TRBJ1-1, with D possibly TRBD1 on 6 matching bases. Germline-derived CDR1 and CDR2 are LGHNA and YSLEER. This CDR3 contains 16 residues. Trimming cost V 1 base and J 6 bases, with 18 bases left between them.

The V and J genes are TRBV10-3 and TRBJ2-5; TRBD1 aligns across 9 bases. CDR1 is ENHRY, CDR2 SYGVKD, per germline. V trimming: 5 bases; J trimming: 5 bases; junction bases outside the gene matches: 6. The CDR3 is 14 residues long. This CDR3 reads CAISRQGGQETQYF. The CDR3 coding sequence is TGTGCCATCAGTAGACAGGGGGGCCAGGAGACCCAGTACTTC.

The sample holds many counts of this clonotype. The chain carries TRBV20-1 and TRBJ2-3, with 9 bases that match TRBD2. The trim removed 5 bases at V and 2 bases at J, leaving 8 bases unmatched. Germline V gives CDR1 DFQATT, CDR2 SNEGSKA (reference sequence). The CDR3 extends over 15 amino acids. For the CDR3, the DNA is TGCAGTGCTGAGACCGGGACTAGCCTCACAGATACGCAGTATTTT. It codes for CSAETGTSLTDTQYF.

This chain connects TRBV29-1 to TRBJ2-4; TRBD2 is a possible D gene (7 bases). The DNA matches TRBJ2-7 better at its end, which makes the J call doubtful. CDR1 and CDR2 from the germline V gene are SQVTM and ANQGSEA. There are 13 residues in the CDR3. The CDR3 reads CSVLGRGSYEQYF. Written as DNA, the CDR3 is TGCAGCGTCCTGGGGAGGGGGAGCTACGAGCAGTACTTC.

This clonotype appeared a few times. The chain employs TRBV10-3 and TRBJ2-1, with D possibly being TRBD1 (5 bases). Trimming took 6 bases from V and 0 from J, leaving 6 bases between them. Germline V gene data show CDR1 as ENHRY and CDR2 as SYGVKD. The CDR3 has 13 amino acids. This CDR3 is CAIRDISYNEQFF. The CDR3 DNA sequence: TGTGCCATCAGGGACATCTCCTACAATGAGCAGTTCTTC.

This chain uses TRBV14 with TRBJ2-2; TRBD1 agrees at 8 bases. V gave up 3 bases and J gave up 7 bases; unmatched junction bases: 10. CDR3 length: 16 amino acids. Germline lookup yields CDR1 SGHDN and CDR2 FVKESK. The CDR3 here is CASSQLTRGRNGELFF. CDR3 bases: TGTGCCAGCAGCCAGCTAACCAGGGGGCGCAACGGGGAGCTGTTTTTT.

The chain links TRBV5-1 to TRBJ2-3, with D perhaps being TRBD1 or TRBD2 (5 bases each). CDR3 size: 13 residues. V was shortened by 6 bases and J by 1 base, with 9 bases between the two germline ends. Per germline, CDR1 SGHRS and CDR2 YFSETQ. In DNA form, the CDR3 reads TGCGCCAGCAACGTGGGGGGCACAGATACGCAGTATTTT. It specifies CASNVGGTDTQYF.

There are a few counts of this clonotype. The rearrangement joins TRBV20-1 to TRBJ1-2, with 9 bases matching TRBD1. The CDR3 totals 13 residues. Looked up from germline, CDR1 is DFQATT and CDR2 is SNEGSKA (reference sequence). Germline trimming cut 0 bases from V and 6 bases from J; bases unmatched to any gene: 2. CDR3 sequence reads: CSAREWDRDGYTF. The CDR3 DNA sequence: TGCAGTGCTAGAGAGTGGGACAGGGATGGCTACACCTTC.

The J gene is TRBJ2-7, the V gene TRBV12-3 or TRBV12-4; a weak D match, TRBD2 (5 bases). V was pared by 3 bases and J by 7 bases, with 10 bases between. The CDR3 contains 12 residues. CDR3 DNA: TGTGCCAGCAGTTTGAGGGTTCGGGAGCAGTACTTC. As protein: CASSLRVREQYF.

This clonotype turned up a few times. The CDR3 here is CSARDLGGTDTQYF. In DNA form, the CDR3 reads TGCAGTGCTAGAGATCTGGGCGGCACAGATACGCAGTATTTT. The chain has TRBV20-1 and TRBJ2-3; D not certain. Germline assignment: CDR1 DFQATT and CDR2 SNEGSKA (reference sequence). V was cut by 0 bases and J by 1 base, with 8 bases left in between. The CDR3 covers 14 residues.

This clonotype was picked up a small number of times. DNA for the CDR3: TGTGCCAGCAGCCAAGAGGACAGGGGTAGGGAGACCCAGTACTTC. Encoded protein: CASSQEDRGRETQYF. This chain links TRBV3-1 with TRBJ2-5, with 9 bases aligning to TRBD1. J lost 5 bases, V lost 0 bases, and 4 bases had no gene match. Germline V gives CDR1 LGHDT, CDR2 YNNKEL (reference sequence). CDR3 length equals 15 residues.